The 9 T cell receptor beta chains reported below all come from one sample, sequenced in a study of blood T cells in healthy people across ages (dated by TCRdb to between 2015 and 2016). Libraries were prepared through 5' RACE. Sequencing used an Illumina HiSeq 2500. The second PCR ran for roughly 7 to 11 cycles and used a J-beta primer mix along with a sample-barcoded 5' primer. TCRdb handled the public reads itself, with Q25 trimming in fastp and clone calling in MiXCR, and kept productive beta chains. Rows with a matching CDR3 protein are joined into one entry that keeps the most common DNA and genes. The sample data list some 940,000 distinct CDR3 sequences, and about 28% of these were observed just once. The ten largest clones represent roughly 10% of the sample. In addition, the sample was reused for a study of T cells of mothers and their children.

The specimen sequenced was blood. These receptors were obtained from a woman aged 40 to 50 in good health.

As to this clonotype: A junction boundary mismatches the germline segment, possibly from a read error. The J gene is TRBJ2-5, the V gene TRBV7-3, with TRBD2 matching over 7 bases. The CDR3 consists of 17 residues. Germline assignment: CDR1 SGHTA and CDR2 FQGTGA. This CDR3 is CAGSFWMERGIPNEQYF. CDR3 in DNA: TGTGCCGGCAGCTTCTGGATGGAGCGGGGTATTCCCAATGAGCAGTACTTC. Using reference TRBV7-3 and TRBJ2-5 for the parts outside the CDR3, the full variable domain is GAGVSQTPSNKVTEKGKYVELRCDPISGHTALYWYRQSLGQGPEFLIYFQGTGAADDSGLPNDRFFAVRPEGSVSTLKIQRTERGDSAVYLCAGSFWMERGIPNEQYFGPGTRLLVL.

The table lists this clonotype with a few counts. A much larger clone is a single base away; this may be a read error. The CDR3 sequence: CASSVGYTGERFF. The CDR3 region has the DNA TGTGCCAGCAGCGTAGGTTATACCGGGGAGCGGTTTTTT. This sequence joins TRBV9 and TRBJ2-2; D may be TRBD2 (5 bases). CDR1 SGDLS and CDR2 YYNGEE come from the germline V gene. The CDR3 spans 13 residues.

This clonotype was observed many times. Here the CDR3 reads CASSQDLGTPADTQYF. The DNA for the CDR3 is TGCGCCAGCAGCCAAGATTTGGGGACACCGGCAGATACGCAGTATTTT. The chain carries TRBV4-3 and TRBJ2-3, with D perhaps matching TRBD1 (6 bases). Germline CDR1 is LGHNA and CDR2 is YSLEER. This CDR3 is built from 16 residues. V lost 0 bases and J 4 bases, leaving 14 bases between the germline ends.

This sequence joins TRBV12-3 or TRBV12-4 and TRBJ1-2; tentative D call: TRBD1 (6 bases). The V gene lost 2 bases and the J gene lost 7 bases, with 17 bases spanning the gap. The CDR3 covers 15 residues. The CDR3 loop is CASSLSGGGSGGYTF. The CDR3 bases are TGTGCCAGCAGTTTATCCGGGGGCGGCTCAGGTGGCTACACCTTC.

The J gene is TRBJ1-1, the V gene TRBV5-5; TRBD1 might be the D (5 bases). Germline V gene lookup returns CDR1 SGHKS and CDR2 YYEKEE (reference sequence). CDR3 length equals 13 residues. Trimming stripped 2 bases from V and 5 bases from J, with 10 bases between. The chain's CDR3 is CASSFYGGTEAFF. In DNA, the CDR3 is TGTGCCAGCAGCTTTTACGGGGGGACTGAAGCTTTCTTT. Together with reference TRBV5-5 and TRBJ1-1, the CDR3 gives the full variable domain: DAGVTQSPTHLIKTRGQQVTLRCSPISGHKSVSWYQQVLGQGPQFIFQYYEKEERGRGNFPDRFSARQFPNYSSELNVNALLLGDSALYLCASSFYGGTEAFFGQGTRLTVV.

The genes are TRBV7-9 and TRBJ2-1; 7 bases align to TRBD1. CDR1 is SEHNR, CDR2 FQNEAQ, per germline (reference sequence). The CDR3 is 15 residues long. V was pared by 4 bases and J by 3 bases, with 6 bases of the junction left unmatched. The chain's CDR3 is CASSSGQPYYNEQFF. The CDR3 DNA reads as TGTGCCAGCAGCTCGGGACAGCCCTACTACAATGAGCAGTTCTTC.

Remarks on this clonotype: A much larger clone sits a single nucleotide away, making a read error possible. Without the conserved terminal phenylalanine or tryptophan, this CDR3 likely stems from a read error. V usage is TRBV6-5 and J usage is TRBJ1-2; D remains unclear. The CDR3 covers 11 residues. Germline V CDR1 and CDR2: MNHEY, SVGAGI. Trimming removed 5 bases from V and 8 bases from J, with 9 bases in between. This chain's CDR3 is CASSQGQGYTI. The CDR3 DNA follows: TGTGCCAGCAGTCAAGGTCAAGGCTACACCATC.

Worth noting for this clonotype: This may be a read error, as it is one base from a much larger clone. The chain uses TRBV12-3 or TRBV12-4 and TRBJ2-7; D possibly corresponds to TRBD2 (6 bases). This CDR3 is 16 amino acids long. CDR3 in amino acids: CANSTFSAGSSYEQYF. The CDR3 bases are TGTGCCAACAGTACCTTTAGCGCGGGGAGCTCCTACGAGCAGTACTTC.

This clonotype was detected ten times or more. The rearrangement links TRBV15 to TRBJ2-7; the D gene is possibly TRBD1 (5 bases). With 1 base removed from V and 3 bases from J, the gap between germline ends came to 13 bases. Germline-derived CDR1 and CDR2 are LNHNV and YYDKDF (reference sequence). This CDR3 spans 15 amino acids. In DNA, the CDR3 is TGTGCCACCAGCAGAGTCGGTGGCCAGGGCTACGAGCAGTACTTC. Its translation: CATSRVGGQGYEQYF.